One and the same sample provided the 17 T cell receptor beta chains below, sequenced in a study of beta chain features in type 1 diabetes. Whole-study findings and limits: Shorter TCRB CDR3s, moderately but significantly so, marked every one of the four CD4+ subsets in Type 1 diabetes patients.

Their recognized antigens are unknown. The investigators reverse transcribed all of the isolated RNA, so they sequenced expressed TCRB transcripts. Using immunoSEQ multiplex PCR, the repertoire was profiled, and TCRdb retains in-frame clones only, with some absent. The sample includes about 660,000 clones, more than 12% of them seen just once. Source material: naive CD4+ T cells from blood. Receptor source: a man between 18 and 29 years old with type 1 diabetes.

The rearrangement links TRBV6-1 to TRBJ2-1; 7 bases match TRBD1. The CDR3 covers 14 residues. Germline V gene data show CDR1 as MNHNS and CDR2 as SASEGT. J was trimmed by 9 bases and V by 6 bases; bases with no gene match: 11. DNA for the CDR3: TGTGCCAGCAGACTCGGACAGGTAATGACTGAGCAGTTCTTC. Residues: CASRLGQVMTEQFF.

The chain carries TRBV27 and TRBJ1-2; D is uncertain. The CDR3 spans 13 residues. The germline V and J ends were trimmed by 3 bases and 0 bases, with 5 bases remaining between them. Germline V gives CDR1 MNHEY, CDR2 SMNVEV (reference sequence). CDR3 in DNA: TGTGCCAGCAGTTTTCAAGCTAACTATGGCTACACCTTC. This sequence encodes CASSFQANYGYTF.

The chain uses TRBV5-1 and TRBJ2-2; unclear D gene. Trimming took off 0 bases at V and 0 bases at J, with 6 bases between the two ends. The germline V gene encodes CDR1 SGHRS and CDR2 YFSETQ. The CDR3 totals 15 residues. The CDR3 DNA reads TGCGCCAGCAGCTTGGCCTTAGCGAACACCGGGGAGCTGTTTTTT. Encoded protein: CASSLALANTGELFF.

V is TRBV28 and J is TRBJ1-2; D unresolved. This CDR3 is 12 amino acids long. V was clipped by 6 bases and J by 2 bases, with 7 bases between them. The V gene's germline CDR1 is MDHEN and CDR2 SYDVKM. Here the CDR3 reads CASSFPNYGYTF. The CDR3 coding sequence is TGTGCCAGCAGCTTCCCCAACTATGGCTACACCTTC.

There are a few counts of this clone. This chain joins TRBV27 and TRBJ1-1; D is undetermined. The V end was cut by 6 bases, the J end by 0 bases, with 11 bases between. Germline loops: CDR1 MNHEY, CDR2 SMNVEV (reference sequence). CDR3 size: 14 residues. CDR3 nucleotides: TGTGCCAGCAGCCCCAGACGGATGAACACTGAAGCTTTCTTT. It codes for CASSPRRMNTEAFF.

The J gene is TRBJ1-5, the V gene TRBV30; 9 bases line up with TRBD1. The CDR3 spans 13 residues. The J segment lost 4 bases and the V segment lost 7 bases, leaving 5 bases of the junction unmatched. Germline CDR1 reads GTSNPN; CDR2 reads SVGIG (reference sequence). The DNA of the CDR3 is TGTGCCTACACGACAGGGGGAAATCAGCCCCAGCATTTT. Its protein is CAYTTGGNQPQHF.

The V gene is TRBV7-2, the J gene TRBJ1-5; no clear D gene. Trimming pared 4 bases from V and 7 bases from J, leaving 11 bases between. The CDR3 contains 13 residues. Germline V lookup: CDR1 SGHTA, CDR2 FQGNSA. As DNA, the CDR3 is TGTGCCAGCAGCTCCGGCCGAGGGCAGCCCCAGCATTTT. This translates into CASSSGRGQPQHF.

The chain recombines TRBV29-1 with TRBJ2-3; D assignment may be TRBD1 or TRBD2 (5 bases each). The V gene's germline CDR1 is SQVTM and CDR2 ANQGSEA. This CDR3 comprises 14 residues. DNA of the CDR3: TGCACCATTTCCGGGGCCAGTTACACAGATACGCAGTATTTT. Its protein product is CTISGASYTDTQYF.

The V call is TRBV5-1, the J call TRBJ1-1, with D unresolved. V was shortened by 2 bases and J by 8 bases, with 16 bases between the two germline ends. The CDR3 totals 14 residues. CDR1 is SGHRS and CDR2 is YFSETQ in the germline V gene. CDR3 sequence: CASSFGPDAAEAFF. DNA for the CDR3: TGCGCCAGCAGCTTTGGGCCCGACGCCGCCGAAGCTTTCTTT.

This clone occurred a few times. The chain combines TRBV6-1 with TRBJ2-3, with TRBD1 identical over 7 bases. Trimming took 7 bases from V and 5 from J; bases not matched to a gene: 6. Germline V gene sequence: CDR1 MNHNS, CDR2 SASEGT. This CDR3 is 13 amino acids long. The CDR3 here is CASKQGSKDTQYF. The CDR3 region has the DNA TGTGCCAGCAAACAGGGGTCGAAAGATACGCAGTATTTT.

This clone was seen a handful of times. The chain employs TRBV29-1 and TRBJ1-4; tentatively, D is TRBD1 (5 bases). Trimming removed 7 bases from V and 8 bases from J, with 14 bases in between. The CDR3 consists of 12 residues. CDR1 is SQVTM, CDR2 ANQGSEA, per germline. CDR3 sequence reads: CSAGTPGEKLFF. The DNA of the CDR3 is TGCAGCGCCGGGACTCCTGGGGAAAAACTGTTTTTT.

This chain links TRBV28 with TRBJ2-7; 11 bases align to TRBD2. Germline loops: CDR1 MDHEN, CDR2 SYDVKM. V trimming: 8 bases; J trimming: 2 bases; junction bases outside the gene matches: 11. The CDR3 length is 16 residues. CDR3 sequence: CASQGSGTSGTYEQYF. CDR3 bases: TGTGCCAGCCAAGGGTCCGGGACTAGCGGAACCTACGAGCAGTACTTC.

This clone came up a few times. The V gene is TRBV7-9, the J gene TRBJ1-1; D uncertain. V lost 5 bases and J lost 1, with 11 bases in between. This CDR3 is 14 amino acids long. Germline-derived CDR1 and CDR2 are SEHNR and FQNEAQ (reference sequence). CDR3 DNA: TGTGCCAGCAGCGTACAGTCGGCGAACACTGAAGCTTTCTTT. This sequence encodes CASSVQSANTEAFF.

V and J are TRBV5-1 and TRBJ2-5; D might be TRBD2 (7 bases). Germline V CDR1 and CDR2: SGHRS, YFSETQ. The V and J ends lost 4 bases and 4 bases respectively, with 14 bases between them. CDR3 length: 14 residues. The DNA of the CDR3 is TGCGCCAGCAGCCCTAAGGGGGAGGGAGAGACCCAGTACTTC. As protein: CASSPKGEGETQYF.

This clone turned up a few times. The chain has TRBV30 and TRBJ1-6; TRBD1 agrees at 7 bases. The V segment lost 4 bases and the J segment 7 bases; nucleotides outside the gene matches: 7. The germline gives CDR1 GTSNPN, CDR2 SVGIG (reference sequence). The CDR3 contains 14 residues. This CDR3 is CAWTRGQLNSPLHF. CDR3 in DNA: TGTGCCTGGACTAGGGGACAGCTCAATTCACCCCTCCACTTT.

The chain has TRBV28 and TRBJ1-2, with unresolved D. CDR3 size: 13 residues. Per germline, CDR1 MDHEN and CDR2 SYDVKM. The ends were cut back, 8 bases at V and 1 base at J, with 11 bases in the middle. Written as DNA, the CDR3 is TGTGCCAGCTTAGTGGGCAATAACTATGGCTACACCTTC. Its protein is CASLVGNNYGYTF.

V usage is TRBV7-9 and J usage is TRBJ2-7; D is possibly TRBD2 (7 bases). The germline V gene encodes CDR1 SEHNR and CDR2 FQNEAQ (reference sequence). The CDR3 has 17 amino acids. The V gene lost 4 bases and the J gene lost 2 bases, with 21 bases spanning the gap. The chain's CDR3 is CASSSNGGGGRAYEQYF. DNA for the CDR3: TGTGCCAGCAGCTCCAATGGGGGGGGCGGACGGGCCTACGAGCAGTACTTC.